This TCR beta chain was recovered during a study of T cell responses to AZD1222 COVID-19 vaccine. Notes on the study in general: Reportedly, nearly half the spike-specific TCRs target unmutated variant regions.

The protocol was immunoSEQ multiplex PCR, while the TCRdb copy is restricted to in-frame clones and leaves out a portion. The table shows 160,000 or so clones, with approximately 88% occurring only once. On this clone itself: Its antigen is as yet unknown.

This CDR3 is built from 16 residues. Trimming shortened V by 7 bases and J by 5 bases, and 23 bases separated the two germline ends. CDR1 is SGHTA and CDR2 is FQGNSA in the germline V gene. The receptor's source is an adult who received the AZD1222 COVID-19 vaccine. The specimen comprised peripheral blood, sampled 28 days after the second AZD1222 dose. This chain joins TRBV7-2 and TRBJ2-5, with D unresolved. The CDR3 sequence is CASKAQRVSFTETQYF. In DNA form, the CDR3 reads TGTGCCAGCAAGGCCCAACGGGTCAGTTTTACGGAGACCCAGTACTTC.